Each of the 13 T cell receptor beta chains below was sequenced from the same sample in a study of blood T cell repertoires in COVID-19. Method: immunoSEQ multiplex PCR; TCRdb's copy keeps in-frame clones and lacks some. The sample has a few hundred thousand clones, about 83% seen once; the top ten hold about 9.4%. What was sequenced was PBMCs or T cells enriched from blood (not recorded which). The origin of the receptors is a woman between 45 and 65 years old who had recovered from COVID-19.

This chain's CDR3 is CARKRDRVEGYTF. The CDR3 nucleotides read TGTGCCAGGAAACGGGACAGGGTGGAAGGCTACACCTTC. J is TRBJ1-2 and V is TRBV19; 9 bases fit TRBD1. Germline V gene lookup returns CDR1 LNHDA and CDR2 SQIVND (reference sequence). This CDR3 comprises 13 residues. V dropped 9 bases and J dropped 8; count of bases not matched to a gene: 10.

This chain connects TRBV2 to TRBJ2-2; TRBD1 matches at 9 bases. The CDR3 totals 16 residues. Per the germline V gene, CDR1 is SNHLY and CDR2 is FYNNEI. Losses at the gene ends were 2 bases for V and 0 bases for J; bases not matched to a gene: 1. The chain's CDR3 is CASSERTGANTGELFF. In nucleotides, the CDR3 is TGTGCCAGCAGTGAACGGACAGGGGCGAACACCGGGGAGCTGTTTTTT.

The rearrangement links TRBV2 to TRBJ1-6; TRBD1 aligns across 10 bases. Trimming at V came to 6 bases and at J to 7 bases, leaving 6 bases not matched to a gene. The CDR3 spans 15 residues. Germline-derived CDR1 and CDR2 are SNHLY and FYNNEI. The CDR3: CASRSSTGGNSPLHF. DNA of the CDR3: TGTGCCAGCAGGTCGTCGACAGGGGGCAATTCACCCCTCCACTTT.

The chain has TRBV5-3 and TRBJ1-2, with 7 bases that match TRBD1. TRBV5-3 is annotated as an ORF whose role is uncertain. The CDR3 is 17 amino acids. Trimming removed 4 bases from V and 6 bases from J; junction bases left unmatched: 18. The CDR3 sequence: CARSPCRDRPIHDGYTF. CDR3 sequence (DNA): TGTGCCAGAAGCCCCTGCCGGGACAGACCCATACACGATGGCTACACCTTC.

The chain joins TRBV5-1 to TRBJ1-1; 7 bases are shared with TRBD1. Germline lookup yields CDR1 SGHRS and CDR2 YFSETQ. CDR3 size: 17 residues. Trimming at V came to 7 bases and at J to 1 base, leaving 16 bases not matched to a gene. The CDR3 here is CASSPSGGQVGNTEAFF. The CDR3 DNA follows: TGCGCCAGCTCGCCCTCAGGGGGGCAAGTTGGGAACACTGAAGCTTTCTTT.

For this clone: This could be a read error, since a much larger clone is one nucleotide away. V is TRBV7-2 and J is TRBJ1-5; D not resolved. Germline assignment: CDR1 SGHTA and CDR2 FQGNSA. This CDR3 has 13 amino acids. V lost 2 bases and J 0 bases, leaving 2 bases between the germline ends. The CDR3 nucleotides read TGTGCCAGCAGCTTACATAGCAATCAGCCCCAGCATTTT. This encodes CASSLHSNQPQHF.

This chain uses TRBV7-9 with TRBJ1-2; D unresolved. The CDR3 runs 13 residues. CDR1 and CDR2 from the germline V gene are SEHNR and FQNEAQ (reference sequence). Trimming left V 6 bases short and J 4 bases short, with 12 bases between. The CDR3 sequence is CASRLPRAYGYTF. CDR3 nucleotides: TGTGCCAGCAGACTTCCGAGGGCCTATGGCTACACCTTC.

CDR3 region: CASSLGAGSGNTIYF. The CDR3 nucleotides read TGTGCCAGCAGCTTAGGAGCAGGGTCTGGAAACACCATATATTTT. This chain connects TRBV7-8 to TRBJ1-3; D possibly corresponds to TRBD1 (5 bases). The CDR3 length is 15 residues. Germline CDR1 reads SGHVS; CDR2 reads FQNEAQ. V gave up 1 base and J gave up 1 base, with 8 bases separating them.

This chain uses TRBV5-5 with TRBJ1-1; tentatively, D is TRBD1 (6 bases). The CDR3 extends over 17 amino acids. Germline V gene sequence: CDR1 SGHKS, CDR2 YYEKEE (reference sequence). V gave up 0 bases and J gave up 5 bases, with 20 bases separating them. CDR3 loop: CASSLAIGGHPGTEAFF. CDR3 nucleotide sequence: TGTGCCAGCAGCTTGGCAATTGGGGGACACCCGGGGACTGAAGCTTTCTTT.

V usage is TRBV12-2 and J usage is TRBJ2-7; the D call TRBD1 from the table was never checked on the DNA. TRBV12-2 counts as a pseudogene. This CDR3 is built from 17 residues. The CDR3 here is CASRLGPWTGYSYEQYF. The CDR3 coding sequence is TGTGCAAGTCGCTTAGGGCCCTGGACAGGGTACTCCTACGAGCAGTACTTC.

The chain combines TRBV7-2 with TRBJ2-3; no reliable D call. CDR1 SGHTA and CDR2 FQGNSA come from the germline V gene. The CDR3 consists of 12 residues. Trimming stripped 5 bases from V and 3 bases from J, with 6 bases between. For the CDR3, the DNA is TGTGCCAGCAGCGAAGCGACAGATACGCAGTATTTT. This gives the protein CASSEATDTQYF.

The chain couples TRBV6-5 to TRBJ2-2; 12 nucleotides align to TRBD1. The CDR3 covers 15 residues. V lost 6 bases and J lost 12; bases outside the gene matches: 11. Germline CDR1 is MNHEY and CDR2 is SVGAGI. The CDR3 DNA reads as TGTGCCAGCAGCTCGGGACAGGGGGCGAAGTTCCAGCTGTTTTTT. As protein: CASSSGQGAKFQLFF.

The chain employs TRBV19 and TRBJ1-2; unclear D gene. The CDR3 is 13 residues long. Trimming removed 3 bases at V and 2 bases at J, with 7 bases between. CDR1 is LNHDA and CDR2 is SQIVND in the germline V gene (reference sequence). CDR3 region: CASSIATNYGYTF. Written as DNA, the CDR3 is TGTGCCAGTAGTATTGCTACGAACTATGGCTACACCTTC.